The 9 T cell receptor beta chains given below trace back to one sample, sequenced in a study of Ad26.COV2.S vaccination and SARS-CoV-2 variants. Generated by immunoSEQ multiplex PCR, the TCRdb table keeps only in-frame clones and is missing some. The sample yields approximately 340,000 clones, about 90% seen once. Specimen: peripheral blood, collected after recovery from COVID-19. The source of these receptors is a human donor who had recovered from COVID-19.

The V and J genes are TRBV7-9 and TRBJ2-7; D is ambiguous. V dropped 3 bases and J dropped 4 bases, with 7 bases sitting between them. The CDR3 covers 12 residues. Germline CDR1 is SEHNR and CDR2 is FQNEAQ (reference sequence). CDR3 nucleotides: TGTGCCAGCAGCTTTTTTCTATACGAGCAGTACTTC. Its protein is CASSFFLYEQYF.

Remarks on this clone: Other DNA variants within this sample encode the same CDR3. The chain has TRBV27 and TRBJ1-1; maybe TRBD1 (6 bases). Germline CDR1 reads MNHEY; CDR2 reads SMNVEV (reference sequence). The CDR3 is 11 residues long. Trimming shortened V by 3 bases and J by 8 bases, and 7 bases separated the two germline ends. In DNA form, the CDR3 reads TGTGCCAGCAGTTTCGGGACAGAAGCTTTCTTT. It translates to CASSFGTEAFF.

This chain joins TRBV14 and TRBJ2-3; D gene uncertain. Germline V lookup: CDR1 SGHDN, CDR2 FVKESK. The CDR3 totals 11 residues. Trimming left V 4 bases short and J 6 bases short, with 5 bases between. Here the CDR3 reads CASSLGDTQYF. CDR3 coding DNA: TGTGCCAGCAGCCTCGGGGATACGCAGTATTTT.

The V and J genes are TRBV11-1 and TRBJ2-5; perhaps TRBD2 as D (6 bases). Trimming took 5 bases from V and 3 from J, leaving 16 bases between them. CDR1 is SGHAT, CDR2 FQDESV, per germline (reference sequence). The length of the CDR3 is 15 residues. For the CDR3, the DNA is TGTGCCAGCAGCCCCTTAACGGGGGTGGAAGAGACCCAGTACTTC. Residues: CASSPLTGVEETQYF.

The chain couples TRBV7-9 to TRBJ1-1, with D uncertain. There are 12 residues in the CDR3. The germline V gene encodes CDR1 SEHNR and CDR2 FQNEAQ (reference sequence). Trimming shortened V by 4 bases and J by 14 bases, and 17 bases separated the two germline ends. The CDR3 DNA reads TGTGCCAGCAGCTGGCAGGTGACTTATCTATTCTTT. Translated, it gives CASSWQVTYLFF.

This chain uses TRBV2 with TRBJ1-1; D is uncertain. Germline V gene lookup returns CDR1 SNHLY and CDR2 FYNNEI. The V end lost 9 bases, the J end lost 0 bases, and 26 bases lay between the germline ends. The CDR3 totals 18 residues. This CDR3 reads CASLGYASLTMMNTEAFF. The CDR3 bases are TGTGCCAGTTTAGGGTATGCCAGTCTAACAATGATGAACACTGAAGCTTTCTTT.

The J gene is TRBJ2-7, the V gene TRBV10-2; TRBD2 matches at 9 bases. From germline, CDR1 is WSHSY and CDR2 SAAADI. V shed 7 bases, J shed 3 bases, and the junction held 1 base outside the gene matches. The CDR3 has 12 amino acids. This CDR3 is CASKAGGYEQYF. Here the CDR3 DNA reads TGCGCCAGCAAAGCGGGGGGCTACGAGCAGTACTTC.

The chain uses TRBV10-3 and TRBJ2-2, with D perhaps matching TRBD1 (6 bases). CDR1 is ENHRY and CDR2 is SYGVKD in the germline V gene. V lost 8 bases and J lost 8, with 9 bases in between. The CDR3 extends over 11 amino acids. CDR3 residues: CAIHRAGELFF. The CDR3 DNA is TGTGCCATCCACAGGGCTGGGGAGCTGTTTTTT.

The rearrangement joins TRBV6-1 to TRBJ1-4, with D unclear. V was clipped by 0 bases and J by 4 bases, with 12 bases between them. CDR3 length equals 16 residues. Germline-derived CDR1 and CDR2 are MNHNS and SASEGT. CDR3 coding DNA: TGTGCCAGCAGTGAAGCAATTGGATACGGTAATGAAAAACTGTTTTTT. It specifies CASSEAIGYGNEKLFF.